Described below is a single TCR beta chain sequence and its context. Its target is not known. TCRdb re-called the 5' RACE reads with MiXCR, one entry per CDR3 protein. The sample consists of approximately 410,000 distinct CDR3 sequences, about 22% of them appearing once. This specimen comes from a study of T-cell memory formation after mild COVID-19. Study summary: TCR clusters were mostly confined to one donor each.

The study's findings and limits: Some SARS-CoV-2-responding clones were already detected in memory before infection. CD8+ contracting clones occupied EMRA, while CD4+ ones occupied mainly CM and EM. While clones contracting from day 15 to 85 were balanced between CD4 and CD8, later expanders leaned CD4+.

Sequencing input: PBMCs or a T cell subset sorted from them (not recorded which). The TCR comes from an adult woman who had mild COVID-19 (a few samples of this study predate the infection). Cell type and time point are not known.

The CDR3 region is CAWNSEAGESNEQFF. The CDR3 coding sequence is TGTGCCTGGAATAGTGAAGCGGGAGAGAGCAATGAGCAGTTCTTC. The J gene is TRBJ2-1, the V gene TRBV30, with TRBD2 matching 8 bases. CDR3 length equals 15 residues. Unmatched junction bases numbered 11, after V lost 4 bases and J lost 6 bases. The germline gives CDR1 GTSNPN, CDR2 SVGIG (reference sequence).